Listed here is a single T cell receptor beta chain. Its antigen is not identified. The template switching step added UMIs that contained a 6-nucleotide sample barcode. From its re-call of the 5' RACE reads, TCRdb lists each CDR3 protein once, without DNA. This table lists 330,000 or so distinct CDR3 sequences. Isolation of total RNA was performed on whole blood, with no prior T cell sorting. These data are taken from a study of monozygotic twins with inflammatory bowel disease. Study results and caveats: Especially with disease activity, IBD patients shared fewer clonotypes with others than healthy twins did.

CDR1 is MNHEY and CDR2 is SVGEGT in the germline V gene. The CDR3 covers 12 residues. V is TRBV6-2 or TRBV6-3 and J is TRBJ1-2. Source material: blood. The origin of this receptor is a human donor with ulcerative colitis or Crohn's disease, or a healthy co-twin of an affected twin (not recorded which). CDR3 in amino acids: CASSYGPSGYTF.